These T cell receptor beta chains were read from a single sample in a study of neurological immune-mediated disorders. Each CDR3 protein gets one entry after TCRdb re-called the 5' RACE reads with MiXCR. The sample yields tens of thousands of distinct CDR3 sequences, roughly 3.9% seen once. Sequenced input: PBMCs. The receptors shown here come from a man aged 25-45 years with multiple sclerosis. The CDR3 runs from the conserved cysteine through the conserved F or W. Each record gives: clone size, D gene, V gene, J gene, CDR3 DNA, CDR3 protein. The D gene is left open where the match is weak. Clone sizes are given selectively: once, few, many, or a class where the clone is expanded.

clone_size: many; d_call: -; v_call: TRBV4-1; j_call: TRBJ2-7; cdr3_nt: TGCGCCAGCAGCCAAGGTCAGGGGCTTACGGGCGAGCAGTACTTC; cdr3_aa: CASSQGQGLTGEQYF
clone_size: many; d_call: -; v_call: TRBV7-9; j_call: TRBJ2-5; cdr3_nt: TGTGCCAGCAGAGGCATACAAGAGACCCAGTACTTC; cdr3_aa: CASRGIQETQYF
clone_size: many; d_call: -; v_call: TRBV20-1; j_call: TRBJ2-1; cdr3_nt: TGCAGTGCTAGAGATTTGGACCGCTATAATGAGCAGTTCTTC; cdr3_aa: CSARDLDRYNEQFF
clone_size: many; d_call: -; v_call: TRBV4-1; j_call: TRBJ2-3; cdr3_nt: TGCGCCAGCAGCCTCAGCGAGGATCCCACAGATACGCAGTATTTT; cdr3_aa: CASSLSEDPTDTQYF
clone_size: many; d_call: -; v_call: TRBV7-2; j_call: TRBJ1-5; cdr3_nt: TGTGCCAGCAGCCTCGGGACTCGGGAGAGTCAGCCCCAGCATTTT; cdr3_aa: CASSLGTRESQPQHF
clone_size: many; d_call: -; v_call: TRBV20-1; j_call: TRBJ2-7; cdr3_nt: TGCAGTGCTAGAGGTTCCCAATACGAGCAGTACTTC; cdr3_aa: CSARGSQYEQYF
clone_size: many; d_call: TRBD2; v_call: TRBV6-5; j_call: TRBJ2-3; cdr3_nt: TGTGCCAGCAACCCAGCGGGGGGGCAGGCAGATACGCAGTATTTT; cdr3_aa: CASNPAGGQADTQYF
clone_size: many; d_call: -; v_call: TRBV5-1; j_call: TRBJ2-5; cdr3_nt: TGCGCCAGCAGCCCGTACGACCTGGGGCAAGAGACCCAGTACTTC; cdr3_aa: CASSPYDLGQETQYF
clone_size: many; d_call: -; v_call: TRBV6-5; j_call: TRBJ2-3; cdr3_nt: TGTGCCAGCAGCCCGAGCCCGGGACTTTACACAGATACGCAGTATTTT; cdr3_aa: CASSPSPGLYTDTQYF
clone_size: many; d_call: TRBD2; v_call: TRBV6-1; j_call: TRBJ2-1; cdr3_nt: TGTGCCAGCAGTGGACTAGCGGGGGGGCACAATGAGCAGTTCTTC; cdr3_aa: CASSGLAGGHNEQFF
clone_size: many; d_call: -; v_call: TRBV4-1; j_call: TRBJ2-5; cdr3_nt: TGCGCCAGCAGCCAATGGGGTCGGGAGACCCAGTACTTC; cdr3_aa: CASSQWGRETQYF
clone_size: many; d_call: TRBD1; v_call: TRBV12-3/TRBV12-4; j_call: TRBJ1-2; cdr3_nt: TGTGCCAGCAGTGACACAGGGGCCGCACCAGGCTACACCTTC; cdr3_aa: CASSDTGAAPGYTF
clone_size: many; d_call: TRBD1; v_call: TRBV29-1; j_call: TRBJ2-3; cdr3_nt: TGCAGCGTTGAAGAGAATCCAGGGGGCTCAGATACGCAGTATTTT; cdr3_aa: CSVEENPGGSDTQYF
clone_size: many; d_call: -; v_call: TRBV9; j_call: TRBJ2-1; cdr3_nt: TGTGCCAGCAGCGTTAATTTTTTTGGGACGGCCAATGAGCAGTTCTTC; cdr3_aa: CASSVNFFGTANEQFF
clone_size: many; d_call: -; v_call: TRBV9; j_call: TRBJ1-5; cdr3_nt: TGTGCCAGCAGCGGGACGGGGGGTAATCAGCCCCAGAATTTT; cdr3_aa: CASSGTGGNQPQNF
clone_size: many; d_call: -; v_call: TRBV9; j_call: TRBJ2-7; cdr3_nt: TGTGCCAGCAGCGCCTTACCACAGTCCTACGAGCAGTACTTC; cdr3_aa: CASSALPQSYEQYF
clone_size: many; d_call: -; v_call: TRBV12-3/TRBV12-4; j_call: TRBJ2-3; cdr3_nt: TGTGCCAGCACCTCGGACTACACAGATACGCAGTATTTT; cdr3_aa: CASTSDYTDTQYF
clone_size: many; d_call: TRBD1; v_call: TRBV20-1; j_call: TRBJ1-3; cdr3_nt: TGCAGTGCCATTAAACAGGGGAGTGGAAACACCATATATTTT; cdr3_aa: CSAIKQGSGNTIYF
clone_size: many; d_call: -; v_call: TRBV7-2; j_call: TRBJ1-2; cdr3_nt: TGTGCCAGCAGCTTACGGGGCTTGTATGGCTACACCTTC; cdr3_aa: CASSLRGLYGYTF
clone_size: many; d_call: TRBD1; v_call: TRBV5-5; j_call: TRBJ1-3; cdr3_nt: TGTGCCAGCAGCGATGGACAGGTCGACTCTGGAAACACCATATATTTT; cdr3_aa: CASSDGQVDSGNTIYF
clone_size: many; d_call: -; v_call: TRBV20-1; j_call: TRBJ1-1; cdr3_nt: TGCAGTGTATGGGGAGGGGACCAAATGAACACTGAAGCTTTCTTT; cdr3_aa: CSVWGGDQMNTEAFF
clone_size: many; d_call: -; v_call: TRBV7-9; j_call: TRBJ2-5; cdr3_nt: TGTGCCAGCAGCAGGGACCCGGGACCCAAGGAGACCCAGTACTTC; cdr3_aa: CASSRDPGPKETQYF
clone_size: many; d_call: TRBD2; v_call: TRBV7-7; j_call: TRBJ2-5; cdr3_nt: TGTGCCAGCAGCACGGGACTAGCGGGGGGGAAAGAGACCCAGTACTTC; cdr3_aa: CASSTGLAGGKETQYF
clone_size: -; d_call: -; v_call: TRBV6-5; j_call: TRBJ1-5; cdr3_nt: TGTGCCAGCAGTTACTCAGAAGGAGCAGCCCAGAATTTT; cdr3_aa: CASSYSEGAAQNF
clone_size: many; d_call: -; v_call: TRBV5-1; j_call: TRBJ1-4; cdr3_nt: TGCGCCAGCAGCCCGCCGGCCCCCGGGGAAAAACTGTTTTTT; cdr3_aa: CASSPPAPGEKLFF
clone_size: many; d_call: -; v_call: TRBV20-1; j_call: TRBJ1-2; cdr3_nt: TGCAGTGCTAGAGGAGGGGGTCTAAACGGCTACACCTTC; cdr3_aa: CSARGGGLNGYTF
clone_size: many; d_call: -; v_call: TRBV7-9; j_call: TRBJ1-3; cdr3_nt: TGTGCCAGCAGCTTAGAAGGGTCGGATGGAAACACCATATATTTT; cdr3_aa: CASSLEGSDGNTIYF
clone_size: many; d_call: -; v_call: TRBV20-1; j_call: TRBJ2-3; cdr3_nt: TGCAGTGCTAGAGCACCCGGCACAGATACGCAGTATTTT; cdr3_aa: CSARAPGTDTQYF
clone_size: few; d_call: TRBD1; v_call: TRBV5-1; j_call: TRBJ1-1; cdr3_nt: TGCGCCAGCAGCCCAGGACAGGGGGCGCGGGGTGAAGCTTTCTTT; cdr3_aa: CASSPGQGARGEAFF
clone_size: many; d_call: -; v_call: TRBV10-2; j_call: TRBJ2-1; cdr3_nt: TGCGCCAGCAGTGAGTCGGCCTACTTATCCTACAATGAGCAGTTCTTC; cdr3_aa: CASSESAYLSYNEQFF
clone_size: many; d_call: TRBD1; v_call: TRBV20-1; j_call: TRBJ2-4; cdr3_nt: TGCAGTGCTAGAGTGGCAGGGGGCGACATTCAGTACTTC; cdr3_aa: CSARVAGGDIQYF